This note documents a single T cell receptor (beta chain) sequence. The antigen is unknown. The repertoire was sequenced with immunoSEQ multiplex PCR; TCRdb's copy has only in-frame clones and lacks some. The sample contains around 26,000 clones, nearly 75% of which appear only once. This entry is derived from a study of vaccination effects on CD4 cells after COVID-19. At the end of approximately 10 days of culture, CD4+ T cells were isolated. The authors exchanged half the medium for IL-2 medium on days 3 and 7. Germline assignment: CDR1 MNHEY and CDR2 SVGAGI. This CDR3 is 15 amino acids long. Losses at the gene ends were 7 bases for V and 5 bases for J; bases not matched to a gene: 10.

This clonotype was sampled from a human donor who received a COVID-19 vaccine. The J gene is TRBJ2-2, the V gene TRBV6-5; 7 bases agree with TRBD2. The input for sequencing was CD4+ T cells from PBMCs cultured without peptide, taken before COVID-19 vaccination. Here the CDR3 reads CASISGASRTGELFF. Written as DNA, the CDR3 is TGTGCCAGCATCAGCGGGGCTTCCCGGACCGGGGAGCTGTTTTTT.